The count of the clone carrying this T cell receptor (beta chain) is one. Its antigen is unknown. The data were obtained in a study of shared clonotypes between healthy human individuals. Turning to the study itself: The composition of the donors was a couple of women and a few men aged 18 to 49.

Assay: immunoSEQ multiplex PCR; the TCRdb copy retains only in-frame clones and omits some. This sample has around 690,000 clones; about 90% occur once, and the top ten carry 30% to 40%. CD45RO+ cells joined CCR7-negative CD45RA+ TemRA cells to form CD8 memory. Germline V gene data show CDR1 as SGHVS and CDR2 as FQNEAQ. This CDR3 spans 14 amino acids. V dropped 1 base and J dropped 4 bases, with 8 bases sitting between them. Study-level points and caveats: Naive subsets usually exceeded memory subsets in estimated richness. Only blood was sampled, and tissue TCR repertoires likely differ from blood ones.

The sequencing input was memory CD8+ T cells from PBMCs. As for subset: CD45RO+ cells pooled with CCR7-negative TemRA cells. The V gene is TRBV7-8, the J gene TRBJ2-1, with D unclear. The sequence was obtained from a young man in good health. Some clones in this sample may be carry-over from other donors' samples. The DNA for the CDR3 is TGTGCCAGCAGCTTAGTAGACGGTTACAATGAGCAGTTCTTC. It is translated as CASSLVDGYNEQFF.